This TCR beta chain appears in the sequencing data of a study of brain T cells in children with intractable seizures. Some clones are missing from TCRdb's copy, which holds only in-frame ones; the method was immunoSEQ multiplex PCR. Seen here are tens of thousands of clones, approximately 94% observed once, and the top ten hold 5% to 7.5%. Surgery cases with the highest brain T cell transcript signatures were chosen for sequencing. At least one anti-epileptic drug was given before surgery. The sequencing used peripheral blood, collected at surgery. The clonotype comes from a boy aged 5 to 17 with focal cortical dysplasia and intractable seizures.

CDR3 bases: TGTGCCAGCAGTGAACAAACCTCTGGGGCCAACGTCCTGACTTTC. The encoded protein is CASSEQTSGANVLTF. V and J are TRBV6-1 and TRBJ2-6; no definite D call. CDR3 length: 15 amino acids. V was pared by 2 bases and J by 0 bases, with 5 bases between. Germline V gives CDR1 MNHNS, CDR2 SASEGT.